Detailed here is one TCR beta chain. Its antigen is still unknown. The data are from a study of T cells expressing NK-cell markers. Study-level results: Four donors showed these clonotypes also leading the CD3+CD56-NKG2C+ fraction.

Per germline, CDR1 SQVTM and CDR2 ANQGSEA. The CDR3 sequence is 12 residues long. Scientists made TCR beta cDNA using 5'RACE template switching with UMIs. TCRdb reprocessed the 5' RACE reads, with one entry per CDR3 protein and no DNA. This table holds about 260,000 distinct CDR3 sequences. The chain joins TRBV29-1 to TRBJ2-4. Sequenced input: blood T cells: a sorted CD56 or NKG2C T cell subset, CD4+ or CD8+ T cells, or bulk PBMC T cells (not recorded which). The clonotype originates from a man aged 18 to 30 in good health. The CDR3 reads CSGAWAKNIQYF.